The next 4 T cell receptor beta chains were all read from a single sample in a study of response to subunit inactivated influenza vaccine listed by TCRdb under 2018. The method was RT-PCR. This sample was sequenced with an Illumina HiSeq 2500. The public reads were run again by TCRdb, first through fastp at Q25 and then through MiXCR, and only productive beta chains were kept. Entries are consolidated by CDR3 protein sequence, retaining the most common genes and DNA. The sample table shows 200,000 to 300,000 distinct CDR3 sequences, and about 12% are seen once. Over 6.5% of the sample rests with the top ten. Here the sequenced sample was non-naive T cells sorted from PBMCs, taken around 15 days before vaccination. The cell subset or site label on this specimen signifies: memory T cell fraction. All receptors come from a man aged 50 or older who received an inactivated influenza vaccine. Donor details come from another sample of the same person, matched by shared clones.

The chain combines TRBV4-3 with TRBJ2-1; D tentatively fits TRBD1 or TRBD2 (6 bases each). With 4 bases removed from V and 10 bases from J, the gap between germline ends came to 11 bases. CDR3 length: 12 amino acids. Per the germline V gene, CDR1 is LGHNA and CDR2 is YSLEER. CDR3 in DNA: TGCGCCAGCAGCCGGGAAGGGGGGGAGCAGTTCTTC. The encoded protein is CASSREGGEQFF.

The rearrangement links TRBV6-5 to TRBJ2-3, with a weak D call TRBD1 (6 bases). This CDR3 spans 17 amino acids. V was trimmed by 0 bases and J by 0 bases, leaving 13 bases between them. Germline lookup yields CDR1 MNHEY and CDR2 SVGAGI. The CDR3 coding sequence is TGTGCCAGCAGTTACTCCGTGGGGGCGCTGAGCACAGATACGCAGTATTTT. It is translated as CASSYSVGALSTDTQYF.

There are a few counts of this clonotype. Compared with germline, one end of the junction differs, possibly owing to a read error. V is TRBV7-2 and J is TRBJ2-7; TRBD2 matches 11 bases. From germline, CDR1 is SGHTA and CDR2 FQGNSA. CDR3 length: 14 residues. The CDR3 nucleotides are TGTGCCAGCAGCCTAGCGGGGGGCCACTACGAGCAGTACTTC. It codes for CASSLAGGHYEQYF.

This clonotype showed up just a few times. CDR3 bases: TGTGCCACCAGTGATTTGTGGTTGACGTACAGGGTTTTTGCGGGCGGCTACACCTTC. Translation gives CATSDLWLTYRVFAGGYTF. The chain is built from TRBV24-1 and TRBJ1-2, with D perhaps TRBD1 (6 bases). Germline V gives CDR1 KGHDR, CDR2 SFDVKD. The ends were cut back, 0 bases at V and 8 bases at J, with 27 bases in the middle. The CDR3 length is 19 residues.